These 20 T cell receptor beta chains share one sample of origin, sequenced in a study of early T cells in non-severe SARS-CoV-2 infection (dated by TCRdb to 2020 to 2022). Receptors were amplified or captured by 5' RACE. The instrument given in TCRdb is NextSeq 500. TCRdb reworked the public reads: Q25 trimming with fastp, MiXCR clone assembly, productive beta chains retained. Rows are combined by CDR3 protein, so each entry shows the most common genes and DNA. The sample yields 50,000 to 60,000 distinct CDR3 sequences; approximately 10% were counted once. The ten most abundant clones make up almost 4% of the sample. The starting material was whole blood, obtained at baseline. Receptors originate from an adult who was a healthcare worker with PCR-confirmed SARS-CoV-2 infection or an uninfected control (not recorded which).

This clonotype showed up many times. The gene calls are TRBV3-1 and TRBJ2-7; 7 bases are shared with TRBD1. The junction had 6 bases not matched to a gene; V was cut back by 5 bases and J by 2 bases. The CDR3 consists of 14 residues. Germline V gives CDR1 LGHDT, CDR2 YNNKEL (reference sequence). CDR3 in amino acids: CASSSYRGAYEQYF. The CDR3 bases are TGTGCCAGCAGCAGTTACAGGGGCGCCTACGAGCAGTACTTC.

The genes are TRBV20-1 and TRBJ2-3; D is undetermined. The CDR3 is 15 amino acids. Looked up from germline, CDR1 is DFQATT and CDR2 is SNEGSKA (reference sequence). V lost 0 bases and J lost 0, with 10 bases in between. Written as DNA, the CDR3 is TGCAGTGCTAGAGACCCCAAGACTAGCACAGATACGCAGTATTTT. It encodes CSARDPKTSTDTQYF.

This clonotype occurred many times. The gene calls are TRBV28 and TRBJ2-2; D gene uncertain. The germline gives CDR1 MDHEN, CDR2 SYDVKM. The CDR3 totals 14 residues. Trimming shortened V by 3 bases and J by 1 base, and 6 bases separated the two germline ends. The CDR3 region has the DNA TGTGCCAGCAGTTTCGTAGGGAACACCGGGGAGCTGTTTTTT. Its protein product is CASSFVGNTGELFF. Complete variable domain (other parts from reference TRBV28 and TRBJ2-2): DVKVTQSSRYLVKRTGEKVFLECVQDMDHENMFWYRQDPGLGLRLIYFSYDVKMKEKGDIPEGYSVSREKKERFSLILESASTNQTSMYLCASSFVGNTGELFFGEGSRLTVL.

By frequency in the sample, this clonotype is medium-sized. This chain connects TRBV20-1 to TRBJ1-5; no clear D gene. Trimming took 1 base from V and 5 from J, leaving 6 bases between them. This CDR3 is built from 12 residues. Per germline, CDR1 DFQATT and CDR2 SNEGSKA (reference sequence). The CDR3 DNA reads as TGCAGTGCTAGAGCTCGTGATCAGCCCCAGCATTTT. Protein product: CSARARDQPQHF.

By share, this clonotype counts as medium-sized. The chain combines TRBV5-1 with TRBJ1-5; weak D call: TRBD1 (5 bases). The germline gives CDR1 SGHRS, CDR2 YFSETQ. Trimming shortened V by 2 bases and J by 1 base, and 7 bases separated the two germline ends. The CDR3 totals 14 residues. CDR3 loop: CASSLGASNQPQHF. The DNA of the CDR3 is TGCGCCAGCAGCTTAGGGGCCAGCAATCAGCCCCAGCATTTT.

The chain combines TRBV24-1 with TRBJ2-1, with D unclear. Germline V lookup: CDR1 KGHDR, CDR2 SFDVKD. The V end lost 7 bases, the J end lost 5 bases, and 5 bases lay between the germline ends. The CDR3 length is 11 residues. Here the CDR3 reads CATSVDNEQFF. In DNA form, the CDR3 reads TGTGCCACCAGCGTTGACAATGAGCAGTTCTTC.

This clonotype has a count of ten or more. V is TRBV4-1 and J is TRBJ2-3; 8 bases map to TRBD2. J was trimmed by 3 bases and V by 5 bases; bases with no gene match: 10. In germline, CDR1 is MGHRA, CDR2 YSYEKL. This CDR3 contains 16 residues. CDR3 protein: CASSSRGGRLTDTQYF. CDR3 sequence (DNA): TGCGCCAGCAGCTCGCGTGGCGGGAGGCTGACAGATACGCAGTATTTT.

In this sample, this clonotype turned up many times. This chain links TRBV9 with TRBJ2-7; tentative D call: TRBD2 (6 bases). This CDR3 has 13 amino acids. Germline CDR1 is SGDLS and CDR2 is YYNGEE. V was shortened by 4 bases and J by 6 bases, with 14 bases between the two germline ends. The CDR3: CASSSTLGGEQYF. The CDR3 coding sequence is TGTGCCAGCAGCTCCACCCTGGGGGGCGAGCAGTACTTC.

This clonotype was seen repeatedly, ten times or more. This sequence joins TRBV4-1 and TRBJ2-7, with D unclear. Germline V gene sequence: CDR1 MGHRA, CDR2 YSYEKL. V gave up 2 bases and J gave up 6 bases, with 8 bases separating them. The CDR3 covers 12 residues. This CDR3 is CASSQKATEQYF. CDR3 nucleotide sequence: TGCGCCAGCAGCCAAAAAGCTACCGAGCAGTACTTC.

This clonotype showed up many times. The V gene is TRBV11-2, the J gene TRBJ2-5, with 7 bases lining up with TRBD2. Germline values: CDR1 SGHAT, CDR2 FQNNGV. J lost 9 bases, V lost 0 bases, and 4 bases had no gene match. This CDR3 region has 13 residues. CDR3 residues: CASSLDRGVAQYF. Written as DNA, the CDR3 is TGTGCCAGCAGCTTAGATCGGGGGGTGGCCCAGTACTTC.

CDR3 nucleotides: TGTGCCTGGACCTACGGACAGGGCCGGGAGACCCAGTACTTC. Translation: CAWTYGQGRETQYF. The V call is TRBV30, the J call TRBJ2-5; TRBD1 matches at 8 bases. This CDR3 has 14 amino acids. With 4 bases clipped from V and 5 bases from J, the junction kept 9 bases outside the gene matches. CDR1 and CDR2 from the germline V gene are GTSNPN and SVGIG (reference sequence).

This clonotype has a handful of counts. V is TRBV13 and J is TRBJ2-3; TRBD2 aligns across 9 bases. The V gene end was trimmed by 4 bases and the J gene end by 4 bases; junction bases not matched to a gene: 12. The germline V gene encodes CDR1 PRHDT and CDR2 FYEKMQ (reference sequence). The CDR3 consists of 17 residues. The CDR3 DNA reads as TGTGCCAGCAGCTGGATCTTAGCGGGAGTGAGCCCAGATACGCAGTATTTT. It translates to CASSWILAGVSPDTQYF.

The chain is built from TRBV28 and TRBJ2-3; D gene uncertain. The V end lost 5 bases, the J end lost 1 base, and 13 bases lay between the germline ends. Germline CDR1 reads MDHEN; CDR2 reads SYDVKM. The CDR3 loop spans 15 amino acids. This CDR3 reads CASSPHIGRTDTQYF. The CDR3 DNA follows: TGTGCCAGCAGTCCCCACATCGGGCGCACAGATACGCAGTATTTT.

This rearrangement joins TRBV14 to TRBJ1-1; perhaps TRBD1 as D (5 bases). From germline, CDR1 is SGHDN and CDR2 FVKESK. V dropped 4 bases and J dropped 5 bases, with 11 bases sitting between them. The CDR3 length is 13 residues. The CDR3 bases are TGTGCCAGCAGCCTTGGGGGGGGAACTGAAGCTTTCTTT. Residues: CASSLGGGTEAFF.

This clonotype was seen a few times. The J gene is TRBJ2-7, the V gene TRBV7-8; perhaps TRBD1 as D (6 bases). V lost 1 base to trimming and J lost 6 bases, with 10 bases between them. The CDR3 is made up of 13 amino acids. Germline V gene data show CDR1 as SGHVS and CDR2 as FQNEAQ. The CDR3 DNA is TGTGCCAGCAGCTTAGGTGAGGGGGTCGAGCAGTACTTC. Translation: CASSLGEGVEQYF.

The V and J genes are TRBV20-1 and TRBJ1-6, with 7 bases aligning to TRBD1. The V gene end was trimmed by 6 bases and the J gene end by 6 bases; junction bases not matched to a gene: 5. CDR1 is DFQATT, CDR2 SNEGSKA, per germline (reference sequence). The CDR3 covers 13 residues. The CDR3 bases are TGCAGTGCCAACCGGGACAGTAATTCACCCCTCCACTTT. Encoded protein: CSANRDSNSPLHF.

At least ten counts were recorded for this clonotype. The chain links TRBV20-1 to TRBJ1-3; a weak D match, TRBD1 (5 bases). The ends were cut back, 6 bases at V and 2 bases at J, with 11 bases in the middle. The germline CDR1 and CDR2 sequences are DFQATT and SNEGSKA (reference sequence). This CDR3 is 13 amino acids long. This CDR3 is CSARARAGNTIYF. CDR3 nucleotide sequence: TGCAGTGCCAGGGCCAGGGCTGGAAACACCATATATTTT.

The V and J genes are TRBV12-3 or TRBV12-4 and TRBJ2-1; weak D call: TRBD1 (5 bases). The CDR3 totals 14 residues. Trimming removed 3 bases from V and 5 bases from J, with 11 bases in between. In DNA form, the CDR3 reads TGTGCCAGCAGTTTCAGACAGACGGACAATGAGCAGTTCTTC. Translation gives CASSFRQTDNEQFF.

The CDR3 sequence is CASSPFGNEQYF. CDR3 coding DNA: TGTGCCAGCAGCCCCTTTGGGAACGAGCAGTACTTC. V and J are TRBV6-6 and TRBJ2-7; D unclear. The V gene lost 6 bases and the J gene lost 5 bases, with 11 bases spanning the gap. The CDR3 runs 12 residues. CDR1 and CDR2 from the germline V gene are MNHNY and SVGAGI (reference sequence).

This clonotype was counted only a few times. The rearrangement uses TRBV6-1 and TRBJ1-1; D call uncertain. Germline V gives CDR1 MNHNS, CDR2 SASEGT. This CDR3 is 13 amino acids long. V was shortened by 5 bases and J by 4 bases, with 11 bases between the two germline ends. In nucleotides, the CDR3 is TGTGCCAGCAGTCAAGGATCAACCACTGAAGCTTTCTTT. Its protein product is CASSQGSTTEAFF.